These 9 T cell receptor beta chains share one sample of origin, sequenced in a study of shared clonotypes between healthy human individuals. CD45RO-negative CD8 cells positively selected for CCR7 made up the naive population, which excluded terminally differentiated effector memory CD45RA+ cells. Clones were sequenced by immunoSEQ multiplex PCR, and TCRdb holds only the in-frame ones, with some missing. Among some 1,900,000 clones, over 85% were seen once, and the ten largest hold 0.95% to 1.5%. The sequencing sample was made of naive CD8+ T cells sorted from blood. The receptors were sampled from a man younger than 35 in good health.

The V gene is TRBV6-6, the J gene TRBJ1-2; TRBD1 aligns across 8 bases. Germline V gives CDR1 MNHNY, CDR2 SVGAGI (reference sequence). This CDR3 region has 14 residues. The V and J ends lost 2 bases and 4 bases, in that order; junction bases with no gene match: 3. CDR3 region: CASSYAGGGYGYTF. The DNA for the CDR3 is TGTGCCAGCAGTTACGCAGGGGGCGGCTATGGCTACACCTTC.

The rearrangement joins TRBV6-5 to TRBJ2-7; 8 positions agree with TRBD2. The CDR3 extends over 13 amino acids. Losses at the gene ends were 6 bases for V and 0 bases for J; bases not matched to a gene: 1. Per the germline V gene, CDR1 is MNHEY and CDR2 is SVGAGI. The DNA for the CDR3 is TGTGCCAGCAGCACTAGCGGCTCCTACGAGCAGTACTTC. The encoded protein is CASSTSGSYEQYF.

V gene TRBV7-6 combines with J gene TRBJ2-1; weak D call: TRBD2 (5 bases). Germline CDR1 SGHVS, CDR2 FNYEAQ. The CDR3 loop spans 12 amino acids. Trimming took off 3 bases at V and 6 bases at J, with 6 bases between the two ends. The CDR3 sequence is CASSLSGNEQFF. DNA for the CDR3: TGTGCCAGCAGCTTGAGCGGCAATGAGCAGTTCTTC.

The chain couples TRBV19 to TRBJ2-7, with D hard to call. V lost 5 bases and J 6 bases, leaving 8 bases between the germline ends. Germline CDR1 and CDR2: LNHDA and SQIVND (reference sequence). CDR3 length: 11 residues. CDR3 sequence reads: CASSAVGEQYF. The DNA of the CDR3 is TGTGCCAGTAGTGCTGTGGGCGAGCAGTACTTC.

The count of this clone is one. The V and J genes are TRBV11-2 and TRBJ2-7, with TRBD1 as a possible D gene (6 bases). Germline V lookup: CDR1 SGHAT, CDR2 FQNNGV. V lost 5 bases, J lost 1 base, and 12 bases lay in between. The CDR3 runs to 14 residues. In DNA form, the CDR3 reads TGTGCCAGCAGCAGGTCACAGGGTTCCTACGAGCAGTACTTC. This gives the protein CASSRSQGSYEQYF.

The rearrangement uses TRBV29-1 and TRBJ2-1; 8 nucleotides match TRBD2. The CDR3 covers 13 residues. CDR1 SQVTM and CDR2 ANQGSEA come from the germline V gene. Trimming removed 1 base from V and 9 bases from J; junction bases left unmatched: 5. This chain's CDR3 is CSVEGGLVSEQFF. CDR3 in DNA: TGCAGCGTTGAAGGGGGACTAGTCAGTGAGCAGTTCTTC.

The chain carries TRBV28 and TRBJ2-2; maybe TRBD1 (5 bases). CDR3 length: 16 residues. The germline V and J ends were trimmed by 5 bases and 4 bases, with 17 bases remaining between them. Looked up from germline, CDR1 is MDHEN and CDR2 is SYDVKM. The CDR3 is CASSPRRVQGTGELFF. The CDR3, as DNA: TGTGCCAGCAGTCCCCGCCGTGTGCAGGGCACCGGGGAGCTGTTTTTT.

The chain uses TRBV7-9 and TRBJ1-1; TRBD1 agrees at 8 bases. The CDR3 totals 14 residues. V lost 4 bases and J lost 3; bases outside the gene matches: 4. From germline, CDR1 is SEHNR and CDR2 FQNEAQ (reference sequence). The CDR3 here is CASSSTGDHTEAFF. The CDR3 region has the DNA TGTGCCAGCAGCTCGACAGGGGACCACACTGAAGCTTTCTTT. Variable domain in full (rest from reference TRBV7-9 and TRBJ1-1): DTGVSQNPRHKITKRGQNVTFRCDPISEHNRLYWYRQTLGQGPEFLTYFQNEAQLEKSRLLSDRFSAERPKGSFSTLEIQRTEQGDSAMYLCASSSTGDHTEAFFGQGTRLTVV.

The V gene is TRBV19, the J gene TRBJ2-1, with 7 bases that match TRBD2. The CDR3 extends over 15 amino acids. Germline trimming cut 4 bases from V and 4 bases from J; bases unmatched to any gene: 7. The V gene's germline CDR1 is LNHDA and CDR2 SQIVND (reference sequence). The CDR3 bases are TGTGCCAGTAGTAACCGGGACTATCCATACAATGAGCAGTTCTTC. It yields the protein CASSNRDYPYNEQFF.